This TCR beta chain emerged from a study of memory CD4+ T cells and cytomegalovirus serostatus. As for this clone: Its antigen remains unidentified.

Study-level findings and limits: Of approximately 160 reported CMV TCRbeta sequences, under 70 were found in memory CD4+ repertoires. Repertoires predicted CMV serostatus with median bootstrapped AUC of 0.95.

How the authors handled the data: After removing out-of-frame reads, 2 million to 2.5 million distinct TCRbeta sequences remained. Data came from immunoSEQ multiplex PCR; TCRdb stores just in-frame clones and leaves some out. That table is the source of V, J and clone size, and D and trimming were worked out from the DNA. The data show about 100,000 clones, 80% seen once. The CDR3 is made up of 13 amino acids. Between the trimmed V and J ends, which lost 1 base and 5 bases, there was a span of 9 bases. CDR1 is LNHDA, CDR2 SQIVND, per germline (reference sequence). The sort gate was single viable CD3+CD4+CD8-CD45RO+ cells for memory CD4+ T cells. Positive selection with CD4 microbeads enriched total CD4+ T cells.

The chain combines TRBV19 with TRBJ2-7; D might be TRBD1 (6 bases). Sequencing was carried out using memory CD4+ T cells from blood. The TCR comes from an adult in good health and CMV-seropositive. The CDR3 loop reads CASSIAGDHEQYF. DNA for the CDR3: TGTGCCAGTAGTATAGCAGGGGACCACGAGCAGTACTTC.